This TCR beta chain was recovered during a study of T cells after yellow fever vaccination. Looking at the study overall: Fractions containing few cells were prepared with SMART-Seq v4 Ultra Low Input.

TCRdb itself ran the 5' RACE reads through MiXCR, one entry per CDR3 protein. In the table there are about 99,000 distinct CDR3 sequences, under 7% of which are singletons. Trimming left V 4 bases short and J 6 bases short, with 15 bases between. CDR1 is SEHNR and CDR2 is FQNEAQ in the germline V gene (reference sequence). The CDR3 covers 14 residues. Overall study findings and caveats: Abundant clonotypes from the bulk population could get into FACS-sorted repertoires as contaminants. A secondary response was less intense yet reached its peak sooner, at day 5 versus 15. Most clones from primary vaccination were detected again post-booster (about 95% CD4, around 88% CD8).

Turning to this clonotype: Its target is not known.

This sequence originates from a man aged 18 to 29 who received the YFV17D yellow fever vaccine. The sample here was CD8+ T cells sorted from PBMCs, taken 10 days after the yellow fever booster vaccination. V is TRBV7-9 and J is TRBJ1-2; no clear D gene. The CDR3 here is CASSSPGLGNGYTF. In DNA form, the CDR3 reads TGTGCCAGCAGCTCCCCGGGCCTCGGCAATGGCTACACCTTC.